This entry lists 28 T cell receptor beta chains sequenced from one sample in a study of graft-versus-host responses after intestinal transplantation (TCRdb year 2021). The library was obtained by the immunoSEQ multiplex PCR assay. TCRdb's version of the immuneACCESS table is confined to in-frame rearrangements and falls short of the full clone set. An unresolved V gene accounts for under half of the shortfall where checked; the remainder is of unknown origin. The sample yields roughly 50,000 clones; about 89% were counted once. Jointly, the top ten make up 5% to 6.5% of the sample. Sequencing used PBMCs, obtained roughly 95 weeks after intestinal transplant. The receptors originated from a human patient who received an intestinal transplant, so some T cells may come from the graft donor.

The chain joins TRBV7-9 to TRBJ1-2; D unresolved. The CDR3 sequence is 16 residues long. The germline V gene has CDR1 SEHNR and CDR2 FQNEAQ (reference sequence). V was shortened by 4 bases and J by 1 base, with 16 bases between the two germline ends. The CDR3 reads CASSSLYSYNNYGYTF. For the CDR3, the DNA is TGTGCCAGCAGCTCCCTATACAGTTACAATAACTATGGCTACACCTTC.

This chain connects TRBV10-3 to TRBJ2-3, with 11 bases that match TRBD2. Germline lookup yields CDR1 ENHRY and CDR2 SYGVKD. Trimming took 2 bases from V and 2 from J; bases not matched to a gene: 3. This CDR3 has 16 amino acids. The CDR3 here is CAISEQLAGVTDTQYF. CDR3 DNA: TGTGCCATCAGTGAGCAACTAGCGGGGGTCACAGATACGCAGTATTTT.

The chain recombines TRBV15 with TRBJ1-2, with 7 bases fitting TRBD1. The length of the CDR3 is 14 residues. V dropped 2 bases and J dropped 3; count of bases not matched to a gene: 3. Germline CDR1 and CDR2: LNHNV and YYDKDF (reference sequence). The CDR3 DNA follows: TGTGCCACCAGCAGACACACAGGGGACTATGGCTACACCTTC. It translates to CATSRHTGDYGYTF.

CDR3 sequence reads: CASSDRLSNEQFF. DNA for the CDR3: TGTGCCAGCAGCGACCGACTCTCCAATGAGCAGTTCTTC. The chain employs TRBV9 and TRBJ2-1, with no clear D. Germline assignment: CDR1 SGDLS and CDR2 YYNGEE. The CDR3 covers 13 residues. Between the trimmed V and J ends, which lost 3 bases and 6 bases, there was a span of 10 bases.

This chain joins TRBV15 and TRBJ2-7; 8 positions agree with TRBD2. J was trimmed by 0 bases and V by 1 base; bases with no gene match: 2. Germline values: CDR1 LNHNV, CDR2 YYDKDF (reference sequence). This CDR3 is built from 15 residues. CDR3 sequence reads: CATSRVAGNSYEQYF. The CDR3 nucleotides are TGTGCCACCAGCAGAGTAGCGGGGAACTCCTACGAGCAGTACTTC.

The chain couples TRBV9 to TRBJ1-2; D remains ambiguous. The V end lost 0 bases, the J end lost 7 bases, and 7 bases lay between the germline ends. Germline V gene data show CDR1 as SGDLS and CDR2 as YYNGEE. CDR3 length equals 12 residues. CDR3 nucleotides: TGTGCCAGCAGCGTAGGGGCCCGTGGCTACACCTTC. As protein: CASSVGARGYTF.

This chain uses TRBV9 with TRBJ1-2; D is perhaps TRBD1 (5 bases). V was clipped by 0 bases and J by 1 base, with 10 bases between them. CDR3 length: 15 amino acids. The V gene's germline CDR1 is SGDLS and CDR2 YYNGEE. CDR3 residues: CASSVAAGSNYGYTF. In DNA, the CDR3 is TGTGCCAGCAGCGTAGCGGCAGGGAGTAACTATGGCTACACCTTC.

A few counts support this clone. This chain uses TRBV18 with TRBJ1-5, with D hard to call. The length of the CDR3 is 12 residues. Germline V gives CDR1 KGHSH, CDR2 LQKENI. The germline V and J ends were trimmed by 3 bases and 8 bases, with 8 bases remaining between them. The CDR3 loop is CASSPMGKPQHF. In nucleotides, the CDR3 is TGTGCCAGCTCACCTATGGGAAAGCCCCAGCATTTT.

This chain connects TRBV27 to TRBJ1-5; tentative D call: TRBD1 (5 bases). The CDR3 loop spans 13 amino acids. The V and J ends lost 6 bases and 6 bases respectively, with 12 bases between them. Looked up from germline, CDR1 is MNHEY and CDR2 is SMNVEV (reference sequence). The CDR3 here is CASSIGGSQPQHF. The CDR3 DNA is TGTGCCAGCAGCATTGGGGGGAGTCAGCCCCAGCATTTT.

This sequence joins TRBV14 and TRBJ1-6; 7 bases map to TRBD1. This CDR3 region has 14 residues. J was trimmed by 11 bases and V by 4 bases; bases with no gene match: 8. Germline V CDR1 and CDR2: SGHDN, FVKESK. The CDR3: CASSPTGARTPLHF. As DNA, the CDR3 is TGTGCCAGCAGCCCTACAGGGGCTAGGACACCCCTCCACTTT.

This chain joins TRBV19 and TRBJ2-7, with D maybe TRBD2 (6 bases). This CDR3 comprises 15 residues. Germline values: CDR1 LNHDA, CDR2 SQIVND (reference sequence). V was shortened by 3 bases and J by 3 bases, with 15 bases between the two germline ends. The CDR3 DNA reads as TGTGCCAGTAGTATTTCCGGGCGGGGTAACTACGAGCAGTACTTC. It specifies CASSISGRGNYEQYF. Combining the CDR3 with reference TRBV19 and TRBJ2-7 gives the whole variable domain DGGITQSPKYLFRKEGQNVTLSCEQNLNHDAMYWYRQDPGQGLRLIYYSQIVNDFQKGDIAEGYSVSREKKESFPLTVTSAQKNPTAFYLCASSISGRGNYEQYFGPGTRLTVT.

About this clone: The junction departs from germline at one end; a sequencing error may be responsible. The V gene is TRBV2, the J gene TRBJ1-2; D is uncertain. The CDR3 is made up of 15 amino acids. Germline V gives CDR1 SNHLY, CDR2 FYNNEI. The chain's CDR3 is CASSSGGRSSIGYAF. CDR3 in DNA: TGTGCCAGCAGCTCCGGTGGCCGTTCTTCTATTGGCTACGCCTTC.

Comment on this clone: The identical CDR3 is also encoded by other nucleotide sequences in the sample. The CDR3 nucleotides read TGTGCCAGCAGCTTAGCGGGAACCTGGAAGGCAACTAATGAAAAACTGTTTTTT. This codes for CASSLAGTWKATNEKLFF. The chain employs TRBV7-9 and TRBJ1-4; no definite D call. The length of the CDR3 is 18 residues. V lost 0 bases to trimming and J lost 0 bases, with 14 bases between them. Per the germline V gene, CDR1 is SEHNR and CDR2 is FQNEAQ (reference sequence).

The chain recombines TRBV27 with TRBJ2-1; D uncertain. Trimming removed 5 bases at V and 6 bases at J, with 17 bases between. The CDR3 spans 15 residues. Germline V CDR1 and CDR2: MNHEY, SMNVEV (reference sequence). The CDR3 here is CASSPDFIIFNEQFF. CDR3 DNA: TGTGCCAGCAGTCCAGATTTTATCATCTTCAATGAGCAGTTCTTC.

The rearrangement links TRBV12-5 to TRBJ1-2; D is unresolved. Germline-derived CDR1 and CDR2 are LGHNT and FRNRAP. This CDR3 has 14 amino acids. V was clipped by 5 bases and J by 6 bases, with 16 bases between them. CDR3 protein: CASGPVPSGDGYTF. For the CDR3, the DNA is TGTGCTAGTGGTCCCGTCCCAAGTGGCGATGGCTACACCTTC.

The rearrangement joins TRBV4-2 to TRBJ2-7, with a tentative D call TRBD2 (6 bases). Germline assignment: CDR1 LGHNA and CDR2 YNFKEQ. With 5 bases removed from V and 6 bases from J, the gap between germline ends came to 17 bases. The CDR3 loop spans 14 amino acids. The CDR3 DNA sequence: TGTGCCAGCAGCACTCGCGGGGCGGACGGCGAGCAGTACTTC. Its translation: CASSTRGADGEQYF.

V and J are TRBV2 and TRBJ2-7, with 14 positions matching TRBD2. Germline values: CDR1 SNHLY, CDR2 FYNNEI. The CDR3 consists of 16 residues. V dropped 8 bases and J dropped 4; count of bases not matched to a gene: 10. The CDR3 loop is CASLGTSGGGRYEQYF. CDR3 in DNA: TGTGCCAGCTTGGGGACTAGCGGGGGAGGAAGGTACGAGCAGTACTTC. The full variable domain, its missing parts supplied by reference TRBV2 and TRBJ2-7, is EPEVTQTPSHQVTQMGQEVILRCVPISNHLYFYWYRQILGQKVEFLVSFYNNEISEKSEIFDDQFSVERPDGSNFTLKIRSTKLEDSAMYFCASLGTSGGGRYEQYFGPGTRLTVT.

The chain employs TRBV19 and TRBJ2-5; 9 bases are a match to TRBD2. In germline, CDR1 is LNHDA, CDR2 SQIVND (reference sequence). The junction had 0 bases not matched to a gene; V was cut back by 4 bases and J by 3 bases. The CDR3 contains 13 residues. The CDR3 sequence is CASSTSGEETQYF. The CDR3 nucleotides are TGTGCCAGTAGTACTAGCGGGGAAGAGACCCAGTACTTC. The variable domain in full, completed from reference TRBV19 and TRBJ2-5, reads DGGITQSPKYLFRKEGQNVTLSCEQNLNHDAMYWYRQDPGQGLRLIYYSQIVNDFQKGDIAEGYSVSREKKESFPLTVTSAQKNPTAFYLCASSTSGEETQYFGPGTRLLVL.

V gene TRBV6-6 combines with J gene TRBJ1-3, with D tentatively TRBD1 (6 bases). V was cut by 6 bases and J by 0 bases, with 15 bases left in between. CDR1 and CDR2 from the germline V gene are MNHNY and SVGAGI (reference sequence). CDR3 length: 16 amino acids. The CDR3 loop is CASSLDRSHSGNTIYF. CDR3 sequence (DNA): TGTGCCAGCAGCCTCGACAGGAGCCACTCTGGAAACACCATATATTTT.

This clone was detected once. The CDR3 sequence: CASSELRVAEAFF. The DNA for the CDR3 is TGTGCCAGCAGTGAATTGAGGGTGGCTGAAGCTTTCTTT. The chain uses TRBV6-1 and TRBJ1-1; D gene uncertain. With 2 bases removed from V and 6 bases from J, the gap between germline ends came to 10 bases. The germline gives CDR1 MNHNS, CDR2 SASEGT. The CDR3 extends over 13 amino acids.

This clone was detected only once. The rearrangement links TRBV4-2 to TRBJ2-1; either TRBD1 or TRBD2 may supply D (5 bases each). In germline, CDR1 is LGHNA, CDR2 YNFKEQ. This CDR3 region has 16 residues. With 1 base removed from V and 4 bases from J, the gap between germline ends came to 14 bases. CDR3 sequence reads: CASSQGLLRGYNEQFF. DNA of the CDR3: TGTGCCAGCAGCCAAGGACTACTAAGGGGTTACAATGAGCAGTTCTTC.

The count of this clone is one. The chain employs TRBV6-1 and TRBJ2-5, with D possibly TRBD2 on 6 matching bases. Judging by the DNA end, TRBJ2-7 fits better; the J call may be wrong. The CDR3 is made up of 17 amino acids. Germline V CDR1 and CDR2: MNHNS, SASEGT. CDR3 loop: CASSEPRPRGMVYEQYF. The CDR3 coding sequence is TGTGCCAGCAGTGAACCCCGACCGCGGGGAATGGTCTACGAGCAGTACTTC.

This clone was detected a few times. The chain links TRBV6-1 to TRBJ1-1; D ambiguous. The CDR3 covers 15 residues. Trimming removed 4 bases from V and 0 bases from J, with 12 bases in between. The V gene's germline CDR1 is MNHNS and CDR2 SASEGT. CDR3 protein: CASSVRGSLNTEAFF. The DNA of the CDR3 is TGTGCCAGCAGTGTTCGGGGATCCTTGAACACTGAAGCTTTCTTT.

This sequence joins TRBV6-5 and TRBJ2-7; 8 bases are shared with TRBD1. The junction had 3 bases not matched to a gene; V was cut back by 0 bases and J by 2 bases. The CDR3 totals 15 residues. The germline CDR1 and CDR2 sequences are MNHEY and SVGAGI. CDR3 in DNA: TGTGCCAGCAGTTACTCTGCAGGGGGCACCTACGAGCAGTACTTC. Its translation is CASSYSAGGTYEQYF.

The chain couples TRBV7-8 to TRBJ1-4, with a possible D match to TRBD1 (6 bases). V lost 1 base and J lost 5, with 11 bases in between. CDR3 length equals 15 residues. Per the germline V gene, CDR1 is SGHVS and CDR2 is FQNEAQ. The CDR3 bases are TGTGCCAGCAGCTTAGGACAGGTCATCAATGAAAAACTGTTTTTT. It codes for CASSLGQVINEKLFF.

This clone was seen a few times. The CDR3 DNA follows: TGTGCCATCAGTGATTTTGGTAGCAATCAGCCCCAGCATTTT. Protein: CAISDFGSNQPQHF. The chain links TRBV10-3 to TRBJ1-5; D call uncertain. The CDR3 sequence is 14 residues long. CDR1 and CDR2 (germline): ENHRY, SYGVKD. V dropped 3 bases and J dropped 0 bases, with 6 bases sitting between them.

V gene TRBV18 combines with J gene TRBJ2-1; TRBD1 is a possible D gene (6 bases). The germline CDR1 and CDR2 sequences are KGHSH and LQKENI. The CDR3 length is 16 residues. V was shortened by 0 bases and J by 7 bases, with 16 bases between the two germline ends. The CDR3 bases are TGTGCCAGCTCACCACCGTCACAGGGTTTTGTGAATGAGCAGTTCTTC. Protein: CASSPPSQGFVNEQFF.

The V gene is TRBV7-9, the J gene TRBJ1-2, with D tentatively TRBD1 (6 bases). The CDR3 has 14 amino acids. Germline CDR1 is SEHNR and CDR2 is FQNEAQ (reference sequence). Deletions cut 5 bases from V and 4 bases from J, with 14 bases between. The DNA for the CDR3 is TGTGCCAGCAGCCCCTCCCCGACAGGCTATGGCTACACCTTC. This encodes CASSPSPTGYGYTF.